This TCR beta chain emerged from a study of response to subunit inactivated influenza vaccine. The study, taken as a whole, reports: That few new T cells are recruited by each seasonal influenza vaccination was the authors' suggestion.

CDR1 and CDR2 from the germline V gene are SEHNR and FQNEAQ (reference sequence). Trimming left V 6 bases short and J 0 bases short, with 14 bases between. The CDR3 length is 15 residues. TCRdb itself ran the RT-PCR reads through MiXCR, one entry per CDR3 protein. This table has about 520,000 distinct CDR3 sequences, about 25% appearing once. A note on this clonotype: Antigen specificity is unknown.

The TCR comes from a man aged 45-65 years who received an inactivated influenza vaccine. The chain has TRBV7-9 and TRBJ2-5; perhaps TRBD1 as D (5 bases). The sequencing here drew on CD4+ T cells sorted from PBMCs, taken roughly 5 days after vaccination. CDR3 amino acids: CASRPTNRNQETQYF. The DNA of the CDR3 is TGTGCCAGCAGACCCACTAACAGGAACCAAGAGACCCAGTACTTC.